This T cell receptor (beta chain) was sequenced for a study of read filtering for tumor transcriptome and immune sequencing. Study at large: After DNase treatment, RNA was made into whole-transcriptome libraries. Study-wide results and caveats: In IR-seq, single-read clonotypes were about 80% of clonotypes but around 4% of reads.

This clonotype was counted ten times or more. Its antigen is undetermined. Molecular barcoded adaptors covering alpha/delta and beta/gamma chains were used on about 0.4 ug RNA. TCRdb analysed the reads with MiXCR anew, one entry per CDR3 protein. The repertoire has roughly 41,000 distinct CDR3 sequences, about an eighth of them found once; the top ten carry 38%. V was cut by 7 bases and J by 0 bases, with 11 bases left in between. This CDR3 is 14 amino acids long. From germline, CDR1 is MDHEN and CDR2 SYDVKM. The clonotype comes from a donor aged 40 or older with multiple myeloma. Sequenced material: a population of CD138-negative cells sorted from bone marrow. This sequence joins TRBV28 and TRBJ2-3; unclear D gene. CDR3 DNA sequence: TGTGCCAGCAACGGAGATCCTAGCACAGATACGCAGTATTTT. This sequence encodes CASNGDPSTDTQYF.